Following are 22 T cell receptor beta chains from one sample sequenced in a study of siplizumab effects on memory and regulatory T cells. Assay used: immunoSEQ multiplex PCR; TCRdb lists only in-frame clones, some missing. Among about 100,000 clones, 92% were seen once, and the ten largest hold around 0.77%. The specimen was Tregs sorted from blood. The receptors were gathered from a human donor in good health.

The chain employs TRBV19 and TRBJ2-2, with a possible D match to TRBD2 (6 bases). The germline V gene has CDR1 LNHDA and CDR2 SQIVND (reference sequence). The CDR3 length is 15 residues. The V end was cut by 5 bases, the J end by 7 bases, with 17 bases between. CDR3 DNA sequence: TGTGCCAGTAGTCGAGGACGGGGGACGGGCGGGGAGCTGTTTTTT. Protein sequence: CASSRGRGTGGELFF.

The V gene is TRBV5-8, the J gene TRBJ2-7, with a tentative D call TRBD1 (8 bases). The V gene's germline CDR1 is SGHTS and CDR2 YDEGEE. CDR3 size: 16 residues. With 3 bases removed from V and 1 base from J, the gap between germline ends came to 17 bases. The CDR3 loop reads CASSWGIQGGSYEQYF. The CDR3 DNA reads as TGTGCCAGCAGCTGGGGGATACAGGGGGGGTCCTACGAGCAGTACTTC.

The CDR3 sequence is CATTNRGLSYEQYF. CDR3 DNA sequence: TGTGCCACCACGAACAGGGGGCTATCCTACGAGCAGTACTTC. The rearrangement joins TRBV5-6 to TRBJ2-7; TRBD1 agrees at 9 bases. The ends lost 9 bases at V and 1 base at J; junction bases unmatched: 8. CDR1 and CDR2 from the germline V gene are SGHDT and YYEEEE. The CDR3 loop spans 14 amino acids.

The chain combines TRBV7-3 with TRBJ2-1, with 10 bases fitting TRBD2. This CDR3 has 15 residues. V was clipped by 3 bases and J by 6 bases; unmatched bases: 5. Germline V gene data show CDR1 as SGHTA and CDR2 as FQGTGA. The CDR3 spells CASSLTSGSINEQFF. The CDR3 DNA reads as TGTGCCAGCAGCTTGACTAGCGGGTCTATCAATGAGCAGTTCTTC.

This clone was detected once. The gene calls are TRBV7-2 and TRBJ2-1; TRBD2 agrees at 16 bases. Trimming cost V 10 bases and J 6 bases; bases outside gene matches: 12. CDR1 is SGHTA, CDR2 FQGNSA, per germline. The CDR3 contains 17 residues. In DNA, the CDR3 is TGTGCCATCCCTAGACCGGGACTAGCGGGAGGGATCAATGAGCAGTTCTTC. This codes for CAIPRPGLAGGINEQFF.

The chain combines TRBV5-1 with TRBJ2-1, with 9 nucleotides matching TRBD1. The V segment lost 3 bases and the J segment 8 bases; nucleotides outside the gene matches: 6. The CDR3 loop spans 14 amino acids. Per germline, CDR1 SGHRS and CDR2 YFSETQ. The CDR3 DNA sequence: TGCGCCAGCAGCTGGGGACAGGGTCCCGATGAGCAGTTCTTC. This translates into CASSWGQGPDEQFF.

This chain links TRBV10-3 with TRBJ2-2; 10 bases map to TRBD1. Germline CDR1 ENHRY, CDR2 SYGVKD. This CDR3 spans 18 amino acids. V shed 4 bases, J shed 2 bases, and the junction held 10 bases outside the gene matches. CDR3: CAISAGQGVLANTGELFF. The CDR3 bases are TGTGCCATCAGTGCAGGACAGGGGGTACTAGCTAACACCGGGGAGCTGTTTTTT.

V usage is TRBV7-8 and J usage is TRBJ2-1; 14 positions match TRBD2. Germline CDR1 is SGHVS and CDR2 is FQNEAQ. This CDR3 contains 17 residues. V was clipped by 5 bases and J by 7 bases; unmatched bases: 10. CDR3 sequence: CASSDPGLAGVENEQFF. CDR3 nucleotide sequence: TGTGCCAGCAGCGATCCGGGACTAGCGGGAGTTGAAAATGAGCAGTTCTTC.

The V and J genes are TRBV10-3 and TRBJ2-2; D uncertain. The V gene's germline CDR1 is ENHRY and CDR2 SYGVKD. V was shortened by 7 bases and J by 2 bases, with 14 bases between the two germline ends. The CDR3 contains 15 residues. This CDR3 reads CAIKGDTPNTGELFF. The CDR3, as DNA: TGTGCCATCAAAGGTGACACCCCCAACACCGGGGAGCTGTTTTTT.

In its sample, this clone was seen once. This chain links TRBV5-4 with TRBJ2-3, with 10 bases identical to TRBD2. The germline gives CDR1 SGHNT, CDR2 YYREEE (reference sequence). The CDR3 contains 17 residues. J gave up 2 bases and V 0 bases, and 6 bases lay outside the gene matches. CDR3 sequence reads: CASSLVRLAGDTDTQYF. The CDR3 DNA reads TGTGCCAGCAGCTTGGTTCGGCTAGCGGGGGACACAGATACGCAGTATTTT.

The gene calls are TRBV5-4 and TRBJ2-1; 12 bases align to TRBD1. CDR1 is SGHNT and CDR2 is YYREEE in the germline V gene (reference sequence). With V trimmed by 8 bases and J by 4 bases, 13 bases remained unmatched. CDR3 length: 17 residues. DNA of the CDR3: TGTGCCAGTGGGACAGGGGGCACGTCGGGCCCTTACAATGAGCAGTTCTTC. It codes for CASGTGGTSGPYNEQFF.

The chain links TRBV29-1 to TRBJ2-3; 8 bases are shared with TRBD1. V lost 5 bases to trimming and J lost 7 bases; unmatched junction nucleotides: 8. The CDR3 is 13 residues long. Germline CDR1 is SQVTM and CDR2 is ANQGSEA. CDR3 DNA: TGCAGCGTTCCGTTGACAGGGGTCTATACGCAGTATTTT. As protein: CSVPLTGVYTQYF.

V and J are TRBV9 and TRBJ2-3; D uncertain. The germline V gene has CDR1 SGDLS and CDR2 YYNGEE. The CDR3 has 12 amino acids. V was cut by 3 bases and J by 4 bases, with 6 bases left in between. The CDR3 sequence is CASSAQADTQYF. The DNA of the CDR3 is TGTGCCAGCAGCGCCCAGGCAGATACGCAGTATTTT.

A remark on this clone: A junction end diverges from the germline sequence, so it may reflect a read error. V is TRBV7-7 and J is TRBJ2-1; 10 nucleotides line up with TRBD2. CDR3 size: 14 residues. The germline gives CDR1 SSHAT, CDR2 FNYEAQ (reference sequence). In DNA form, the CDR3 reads TGTGCTAGCAGCTTAGTAGCGGGAGGAAATGAGCAGTTCTTC. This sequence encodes CASSLVAGGNEQFF. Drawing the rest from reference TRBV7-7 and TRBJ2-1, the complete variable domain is GAGVSQSPRYKVTKRGQDVTLRCDPISSHATLYWYQQALGQGPEFLTYFNYEAQPDKSGLPSDRFSAERPEGSISTLTIQRTEQRDSAMYRCASSLVAGGNEQFFGPGTRLTVL.

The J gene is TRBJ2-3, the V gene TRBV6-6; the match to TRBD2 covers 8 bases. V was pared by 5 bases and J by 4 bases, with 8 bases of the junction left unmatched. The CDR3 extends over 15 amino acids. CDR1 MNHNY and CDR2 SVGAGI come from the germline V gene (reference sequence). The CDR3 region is CASSHGTRDADTQYF. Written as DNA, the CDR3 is TGTGCCAGCAGTCATGGGACTAGGGATGCAGATACGCAGTATTTT.

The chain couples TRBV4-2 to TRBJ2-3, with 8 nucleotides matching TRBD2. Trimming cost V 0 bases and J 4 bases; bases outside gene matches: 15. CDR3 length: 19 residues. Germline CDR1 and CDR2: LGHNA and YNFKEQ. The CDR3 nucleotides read TGTGCCAGCAGCCAAGATTCAATGAGCGGGAGAGTCGGCGCAGATACGCAGTATTTT. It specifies CASSQDSMSGRVGADTQYF.

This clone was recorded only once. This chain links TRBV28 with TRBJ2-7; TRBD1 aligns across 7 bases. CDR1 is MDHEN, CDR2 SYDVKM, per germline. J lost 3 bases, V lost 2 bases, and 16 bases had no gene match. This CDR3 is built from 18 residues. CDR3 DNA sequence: TGTGCCAGCAGTTTAACTTACCCGTATCCGGGACAGCACTACGAGCAGTACTTC. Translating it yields CASSLTYPYPGQHYEQYF.

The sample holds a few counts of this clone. CDR3 region: CASRGGQGRDNYGYTF. The CDR3 DNA is TGTGCCAGCAGGGGGGGACAGGGAAGGGACAACTATGGCTACACCTTC. The chain employs TRBV27 and TRBJ1-2; 9 nucleotides line up with TRBD1. Trimming took 6 bases from V and 2 from J; bases not matched to a gene: 10. CDR1 is MNHEY and CDR2 is SMNVEV in the germline V gene (reference sequence). The CDR3 has 16 residues.

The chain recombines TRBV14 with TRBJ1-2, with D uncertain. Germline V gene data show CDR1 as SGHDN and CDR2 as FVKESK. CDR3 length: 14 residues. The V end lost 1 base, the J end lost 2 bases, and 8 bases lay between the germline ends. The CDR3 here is CASSQGKYNYGYTF. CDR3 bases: TGTGCCAGCAGCCAAGGAAAGTACAACTATGGCTACACCTTC.

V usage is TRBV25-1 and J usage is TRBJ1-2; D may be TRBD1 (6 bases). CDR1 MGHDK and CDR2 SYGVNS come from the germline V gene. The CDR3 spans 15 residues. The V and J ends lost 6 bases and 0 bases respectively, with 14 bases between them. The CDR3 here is CASSPDSHTNYGYTF. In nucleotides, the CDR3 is TGTGCCAGCAGCCCGGACAGCCATACTAACTATGGCTACACCTTC.

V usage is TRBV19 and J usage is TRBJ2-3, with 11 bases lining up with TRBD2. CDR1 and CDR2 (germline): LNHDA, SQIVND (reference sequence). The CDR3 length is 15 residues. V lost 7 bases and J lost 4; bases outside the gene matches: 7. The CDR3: CASTLAGGFADTQYF. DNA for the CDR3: TGTGCCAGTACGCTAGCGGGAGGATTTGCAGATACGCAGTATTTT. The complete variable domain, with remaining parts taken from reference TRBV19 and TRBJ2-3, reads DGGITQSPKYLFRKEGQNVTLSCEQNLNHDAMYWYRQDPGQGLRLIYYSQIVNDFQKGDIAEGYSVSREKKESFPLTVTSAQKNPTAFYLCASTLAGGFADTQYFGPGTRLTVL.

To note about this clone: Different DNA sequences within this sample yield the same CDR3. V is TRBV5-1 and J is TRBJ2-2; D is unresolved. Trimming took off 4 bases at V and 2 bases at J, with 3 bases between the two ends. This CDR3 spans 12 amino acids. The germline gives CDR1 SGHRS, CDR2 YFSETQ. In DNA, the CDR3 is TGCGCCAGCAGCCCAAACACCGGGGAGCTGTTTTTT. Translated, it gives CASSPNTGELFF.